The T cell receptor beta chain described here comes from a study of tumor and adjacent non-tumor tissue in lung cancer. Across the whole study: Patients were aged about 30 to 80, fewer than twelve men and a handful of women, stage I to III.

Remarks on this clonotype: The germline gene is not matched at one end of the junction; a read error may be the cause.

RNA was extracted from bulk tissue without any cell sorting. This non-tumor lung sample came from over 3 cm beyond the tumor edge. TCRbeta libraries were built with three rounds of nested PCR, modified from ARM-PCR. TCRdb itself ran the multiplex PCR reads through MiXCR, one entry per CDR3 protein. Of some 80,000 distinct CDR3 sequences in the sample, around 80% were seen once. There are 12 residues in the CDR3. The genes are TRBV12-3 or TRBV12-4 and TRBJ2-7; D not certain. The specimen was distant non-tumor lung tissue. This clonotype was obtained from a woman aged 50 to 65 with non-small cell lung cancer. The CDR3 reads CASSSIGYEQYF. The CDR3 nucleotides are TGTGCCAGCAGTAGCATAGGCTACGAACAGTACTTC.